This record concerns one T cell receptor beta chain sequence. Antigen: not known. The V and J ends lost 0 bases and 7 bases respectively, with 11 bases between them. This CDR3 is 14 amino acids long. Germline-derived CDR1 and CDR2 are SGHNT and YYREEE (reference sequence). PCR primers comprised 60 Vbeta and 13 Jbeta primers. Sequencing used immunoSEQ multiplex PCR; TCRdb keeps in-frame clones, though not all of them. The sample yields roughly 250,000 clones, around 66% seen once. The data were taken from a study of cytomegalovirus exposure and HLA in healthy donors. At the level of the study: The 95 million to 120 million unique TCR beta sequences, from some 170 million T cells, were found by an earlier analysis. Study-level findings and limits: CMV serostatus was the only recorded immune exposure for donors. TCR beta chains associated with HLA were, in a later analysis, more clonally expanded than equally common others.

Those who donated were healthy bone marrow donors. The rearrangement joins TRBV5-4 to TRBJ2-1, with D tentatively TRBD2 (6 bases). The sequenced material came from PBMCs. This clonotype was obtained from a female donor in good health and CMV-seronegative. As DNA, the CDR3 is TGTGCCAGCAGCTTGGGGCGGGATTGGAATGAGCAGTTCTTC. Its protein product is CASSLGRDWNEQFF.